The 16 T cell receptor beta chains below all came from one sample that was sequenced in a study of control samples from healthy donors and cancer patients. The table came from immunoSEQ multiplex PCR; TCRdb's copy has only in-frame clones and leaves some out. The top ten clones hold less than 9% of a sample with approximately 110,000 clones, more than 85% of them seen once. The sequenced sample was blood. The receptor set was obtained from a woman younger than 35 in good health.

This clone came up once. The CDR3 sequence: CASSSGDGADTQYF. CDR3 nucleotides: TGTGCCAGCAGCTCAGGGGATGGGGCAGATACGCAGTATTTT. The chain couples TRBV7-9 to TRBJ2-3, with D maybe TRBD1 (6 bases). Per the germline V gene, CDR1 is SEHNR and CDR2 is FQNEAQ (reference sequence). This CDR3 is built from 14 residues. V dropped 4 bases and J dropped 4 bases, with 12 bases sitting between them.

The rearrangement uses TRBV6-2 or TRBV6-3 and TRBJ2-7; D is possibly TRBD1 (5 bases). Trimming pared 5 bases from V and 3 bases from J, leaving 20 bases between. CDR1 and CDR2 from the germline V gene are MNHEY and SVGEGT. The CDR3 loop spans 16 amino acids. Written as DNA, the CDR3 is TGTGCCAGCAGTGACCTTCCGACAGCGATCGACTACGAGCAGTACTTC. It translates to CASSDLPTAIDYEQYF.

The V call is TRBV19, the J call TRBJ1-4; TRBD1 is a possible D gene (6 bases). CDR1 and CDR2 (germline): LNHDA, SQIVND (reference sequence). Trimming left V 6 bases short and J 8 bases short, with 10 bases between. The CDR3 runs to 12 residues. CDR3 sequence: CASSRGGEKLFF. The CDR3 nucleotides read TGTGCCAGTAGCAGGGGAGGGGAAAAACTGTTTTTT.

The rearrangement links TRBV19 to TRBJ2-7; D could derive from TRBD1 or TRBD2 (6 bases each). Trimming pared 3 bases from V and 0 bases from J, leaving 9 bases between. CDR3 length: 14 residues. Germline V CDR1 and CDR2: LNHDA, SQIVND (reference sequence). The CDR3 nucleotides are TGTGCCAGTAGTATGGGGGGCCTCTCCTACGAGCAGTACTTC. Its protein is CASSMGGLSYEQYF.

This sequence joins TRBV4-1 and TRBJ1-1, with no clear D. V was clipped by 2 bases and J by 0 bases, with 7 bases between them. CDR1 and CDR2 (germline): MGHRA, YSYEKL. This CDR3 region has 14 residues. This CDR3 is CASSQPTLNTEAFF. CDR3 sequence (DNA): TGCGCCAGCAGCCAACCGACACTGAACACTGAAGCTTTCTTT.

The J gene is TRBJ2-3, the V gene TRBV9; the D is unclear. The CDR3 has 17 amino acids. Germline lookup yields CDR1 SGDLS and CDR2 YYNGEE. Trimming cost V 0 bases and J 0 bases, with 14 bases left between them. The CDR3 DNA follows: TGTGCCAGCAGCGTAGGGCGGTCGACACCTAGCACAGATACGCAGTATTTT. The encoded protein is CASSVGRSTPSTDTQYF.

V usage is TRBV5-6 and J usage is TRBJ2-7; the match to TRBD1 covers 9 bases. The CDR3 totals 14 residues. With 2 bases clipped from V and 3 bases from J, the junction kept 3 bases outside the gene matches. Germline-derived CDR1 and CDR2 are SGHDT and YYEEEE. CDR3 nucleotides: TGTGCCAGCAGCTTACAGGGGGCGGTCTACGAGCAGTACTTC. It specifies CASSLQGAVYEQYF.

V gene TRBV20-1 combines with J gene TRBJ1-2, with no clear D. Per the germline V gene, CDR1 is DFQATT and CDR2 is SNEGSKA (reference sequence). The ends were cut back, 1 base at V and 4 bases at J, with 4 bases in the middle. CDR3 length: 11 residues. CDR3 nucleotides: TGCAGTGCTAGAGTAGGCTATGGCTACACCTTC. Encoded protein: CSARVGYGYTF.

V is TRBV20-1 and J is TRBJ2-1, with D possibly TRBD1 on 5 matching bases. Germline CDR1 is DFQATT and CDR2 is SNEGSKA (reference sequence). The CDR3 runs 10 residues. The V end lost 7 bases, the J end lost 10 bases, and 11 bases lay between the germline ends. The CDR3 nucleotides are TGCAGTGTTTCTAGGGGAGAGCAGTTCTTC. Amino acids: CSVSRGEQFF.

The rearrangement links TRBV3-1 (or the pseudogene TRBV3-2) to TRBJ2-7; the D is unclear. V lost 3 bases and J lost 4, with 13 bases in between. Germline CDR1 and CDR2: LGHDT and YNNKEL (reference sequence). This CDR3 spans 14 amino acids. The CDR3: CASSHRKGGYEQYF. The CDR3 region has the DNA TGTGCCAGCAGCCATCGCAAGGGTGGGTACGAGCAGTACTTC.

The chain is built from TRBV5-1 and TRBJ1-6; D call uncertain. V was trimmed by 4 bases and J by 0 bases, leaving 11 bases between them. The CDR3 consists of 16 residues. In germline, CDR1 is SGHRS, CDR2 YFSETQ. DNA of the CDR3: TGCGCCAGCAGCACGGACGCGGCCTCCTATAATTCACCCCTCCACTTT. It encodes CASSTDAASYNSPLHF.

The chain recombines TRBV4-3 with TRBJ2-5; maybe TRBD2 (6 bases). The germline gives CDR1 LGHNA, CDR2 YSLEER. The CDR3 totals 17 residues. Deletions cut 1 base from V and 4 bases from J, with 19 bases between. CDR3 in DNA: TGCGCCAGCAGCCAAGCGGTGGGCGCGGGGATGGGAGAGACCCAGTACTTC. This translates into CASSQAVGAGMGETQYF.

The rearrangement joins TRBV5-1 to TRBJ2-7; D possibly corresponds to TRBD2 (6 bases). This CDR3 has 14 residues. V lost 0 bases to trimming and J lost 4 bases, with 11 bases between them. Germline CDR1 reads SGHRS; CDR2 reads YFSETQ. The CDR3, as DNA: TGCGCCAGCAGCTTGGCGGGAGTCGCGTACGAGCAGTACTTC. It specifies CASSLAGVAYEQYF. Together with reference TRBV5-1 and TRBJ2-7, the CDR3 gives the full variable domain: KAGVTQTPRYLIKTRGQQVTLSCSPISGHRSVSWYQQTPGQGLQFLFEYFSETQRNKGNFPGRFSGRQFSNSRSEMNVSTLELGDSALYLCASSLAGVAYEQYFGPGTRLTVT.

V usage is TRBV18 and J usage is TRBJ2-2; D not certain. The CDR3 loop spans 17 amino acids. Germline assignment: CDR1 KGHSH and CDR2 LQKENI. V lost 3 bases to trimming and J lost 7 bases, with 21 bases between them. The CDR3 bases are TGTGCCAGCTCACCGCTTTTTCGGGCCAAAGGAAACGGGGAGCTGTTTTTT. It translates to CASSPLFRAKGNGELFF.

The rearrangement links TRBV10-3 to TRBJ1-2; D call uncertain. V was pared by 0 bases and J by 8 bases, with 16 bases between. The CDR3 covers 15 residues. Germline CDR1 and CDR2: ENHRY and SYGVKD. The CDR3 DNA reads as TGTGCCATCAGTGAGTCCCCGGACCCCTATTCAGGCTACACCTTC. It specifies CAISESPDPYSGYTF.

The CDR3 region is CASNGRTLYGYTF. The CDR3 DNA follows: TGTGCCAGCAACGGGAGGACCCTCTATGGCTACACCTTC. The chain carries TRBV28 and TRBJ1-2; D gene unclear. Germline-derived CDR1 and CDR2 are MDHEN and SYDVKM. V was shortened by 7 bases and J by 4 bases, with 13 bases between the two germline ends. This CDR3 comprises 13 residues.